The next 32 T cell receptor beta chains were all read from a single sample in a study of regulatory T cells in long-lasting Graves disease. Through Arm-PCR of CDR3 regions and iRepertoire HTBI primers, TCR beta libraries were built. TCRdb re-called the multiplex PCR reads through MiXCR, storing one row per CDR3 protein. Found here are about 400,000 distinct CDR3 sequences, under 25% of them singletons; the top ten hold more than 20%. Time point meaning: persistent/refractory GD, antithyroid drugs over 5 years with positive TRAb. The TCR library was made from RNA that had been extracted from PBMCs in TRIzol. Sequenced material: peripheral blood mononuclear cells (PBMCs), taken when the disease was refractory, from a patient treated with antithyroid drugs. The receptors were sampled from a female donor with Graves disease.

This clonotype was picked up many times. The V gene is TRBV6-2 or TRBV6-3, the J gene TRBJ2-5; D gene ambiguous. Trimming removed 4 bases at V and 4 bases at J, with 16 bases between. Germline assignment: CDR1 MNHEY and CDR2 SVGEGT. The CDR3 spans 15 residues. The DNA for the CDR3 is TGTGCCAGCAGTTCCCCAGTGGCAGGCAGAGAGACCCAGTACTTC. This codes for CASSSPVAGRETQYF.

The gene calls are TRBV20-1 and TRBJ2-7; a weak D match, TRBD2 (6 bases). The germline V gene encodes CDR1 DFQATT and CDR2 SNEGSKA (reference sequence). The V and J ends lost 1 base and 9 bases respectively, with 28 bases between them. This CDR3 is built from 17 residues. CDR3 nucleotides: TGCAGTGCTAGAGGGGTCCGAAGGGTAGCGGAAACCTCAGGGCAGTACTTC. Its protein is CSARGVRRVAETSGQYF.

This clonotype has only a few counts. This chain connects TRBV7-9 to TRBJ2-5; D remains unclear. Germline V gene data show CDR1 as SEHNR and CDR2 as FQNEAQ (reference sequence). The CDR3 is 13 amino acids. V dropped 5 bases and J dropped 5 bases, with 12 bases sitting between them. CDR3 sequence (DNA): TGTGCCAGCAGCGGTTTCGAACGGGAGACCCAGTACTTC. Amino acid sequence: CASSGFERETQYF.

This clonotype was seen ten or more times. The chain recombines TRBV7-2 with TRBJ2-2, with 8 bases identical to TRBD1. The V segment lost 4 bases and the J segment 6 bases; nucleotides outside the gene matches: 7. The CDR3 contains 15 residues. CDR1 and CDR2 (germline): SGHTA, FQGNSA. The CDR3 loop reads CASSSDRVKAGELFF. The CDR3 DNA follows: TGTGCCAGCAGCTCGGACAGGGTTAAGGCCGGGGAGCTGTTTTTT.

This clonotype was observed a handful of times. The CDR3 sequence is CASSPRRGPNEKLFF. CDR3 DNA sequence: TGTGCCAGCAGTCCCAGACGGGGGCCTAATGAAAAACTGTTTTTT. The chain recombines TRBV12-3 or TRBV12-4 with TRBJ1-4; D perhaps matches TRBD1 (6 bases). The V and J ends lost 5 bases and 3 bases respectively, with 13 bases between them. The CDR3 spans 15 residues.

This clonotype was seen repeatedly, ten times or more. This chain uses TRBV28 with TRBJ1-2; D not resolved. Germline assignment: CDR1 MDHEN and CDR2 SYDVKM. The CDR3 sequence is 14 residues long. The V gene lost 2 bases and the J gene lost 4 bases, with 11 bases spanning the gap. As DNA, the CDR3 is TGTGCCAGCAGTTTAACCGCCGGACTCTATGGCTACACCTTC. This translates into CASSLTAGLYGYTF.

Turning to this clonotype: A single base separates this from a much larger clone, so it may be a read error. The CDR3 end shows no conserved phenylalanine or tryptophan, and so a read error is likely. The chain carries TRBV11-2 and TRBJ1-4; possibly TRBD1 for D (6 bases). Germline CDR1 reads SGHAT; CDR2 reads FQNNGV. The CDR3 runs to 14 residues. Trimming cost V 4 bases and J 5 bases, with 11 bases left between them. This CDR3 is CASSWQGKNEKLFL. CDR3 nucleotides: TGTGCCAGCAGCTGGCAGGGGAAGAATGAAAAACTGTTTCTT.

The chain is built from TRBV28 and TRBJ2-7; TRBD1 might be the D (5 bases). Germline assignment: CDR1 MDHEN and CDR2 SYDVKM. V lost 7 bases, J lost 3 bases, and 16 bases lay in between. The CDR3 length is 14 residues. CDR3 DNA: TGTGCCAGCACCCTCGGCCAGGGCTTCTACGAGCAGTACTTC. This gives the protein CASTLGQGFYEQYF.

This clonotype came up many times. The chain carries TRBV2 and TRBJ2-5; D might be TRBD2 (5 bases). The CDR3 runs to 14 residues. V lost 6 bases and J 1 base, leaving 12 bases between the germline ends. Germline lookup yields CDR1 SNHLY and CDR2 FYNNEI. This chain's CDR3 is CASSDTGIQETQYF. The CDR3 region has the DNA TGTGCCAGCAGCGACACCGGGATCCAAGAGACCCAGTACTTC.

On this clonotype: It may be a read error: a sequence one base away is much more abundant. The chain couples TRBV2 to TRBJ2-7; tentatively, D is TRBD1 (6 bases). The V end was cut by 7 bases, the J end by 4 bases, with 20 bases between. Germline V gene sequence: CDR1 SNHLY, CDR2 FYNNEI. This CDR3 comprises 15 residues. CDR3 in amino acids: CASIADRDTTYEQYF. The CDR3 DNA reads TGTGCCAGCATAGCCGACCGGGACACTACATACGAGCAGTACTTC.

The chain carries TRBV7-9 and TRBJ2-5; D call uncertain. Trimming shortened V by 5 bases and J by 1 base, and 8 bases separated the two germline ends. The CDR3 spans 13 residues. CDR1 is SEHNR, CDR2 FQNEAQ, per germline (reference sequence). The CDR3 is CASSPRSQETQYF. Written as DNA, the CDR3 is TGTGCCAGCAGCCCCAGGAGCCAAGAGACCCAGTACTTC.

This clonotype was seen many times. The V and J genes are TRBV13 and TRBJ2-7; 7 bases align to TRBD2. In germline, CDR1 is PRHDT, CDR2 FYEKMQ (reference sequence). The CDR3 covers 16 residues. V lost 3 bases, J lost 3 bases, and 11 bases stayed unmatched. The CDR3 DNA follows: TGTGCCAGCAGCTTCGGCAGTGGCGCGGGGGACTACGAGCAGTACTTC. Amino acid sequence: CASSFGSGAGDYEQYF. The entire variable domain, with the rest obtained from reference TRBV13 and TRBJ2-7, is as follows: AAGVIQSPRHLIKEKRETATLKCYPIPRHDTVYWYQQGPGQDPQFLISFYEKMQSDKGSIPDRFSAQQFSDYHSELNMSSLELGDSALYFCASSFGSGAGDYEQYFGPGTRLTVT.

The chain carries TRBV18 and TRBJ1-1; D is undetermined. The CDR3 runs 13 residues. The germline gives CDR1 KGHSH, CDR2 LQKENI. V dropped 3 bases and J dropped 4 bases, with 9 bases sitting between them. The CDR3 sequence: CASSPTRGTEAFF. DNA for the CDR3: TGTGCCAGCTCACCGACCCGGGGCACTGAAGCTTTCTTT.

This clonotype was detected ten times or more. V is TRBV3-1 and J is TRBJ1-2; 7 bases line up with TRBD1. The CDR3 length is 13 residues. Trimming took 3 bases from V and 6 from J; bases not matched to a gene: 4. Germline values: CDR1 LGHDT, CDR2 YNNKEL (reference sequence). CDR3 sequence: CASSHAGTDGYTF. CDR3 nucleotides: TGTGCCAGCAGCCATGCCGGGACAGATGGCTACACCTTC.

This clonotype was seen at least ten times. The V gene is TRBV7-9, the J gene TRBJ2-5, with 9 nucleotides matching TRBD1. The CDR3 covers 13 residues. Looked up from germline, CDR1 is SEHNR and CDR2 is FQNEAQ (reference sequence). Germline trimming cut 4 bases from V and 5 bases from J; bases unmatched to any gene: 2. The CDR3 DNA reads as TGTGCCAGCAGCTCGACAGGGGGGGAGACCCAGTACTTC. Residues: CASSSTGGETQYF.

This clonotype was observed many times. CDR3 DNA sequence: TGTGCCACCAGTCAGGCGGCAGGACCACAAGAGACCCAGTACTTC. Amino acid sequence: CATSQAAGPQETQYF. The chain uses TRBV24-1 and TRBJ2-5, with unresolved D. The CDR3 has 15 residues. V lost 6 bases and J lost 2, with 15 bases in between. Germline V gives CDR1 KGHDR, CDR2 SFDVKD.

The table lists this clonotype with a few counts. For the CDR3, the DNA is TGTGCCAGCAGTTTAGGAACTAGCGCGTACAATGAGCAGTTCTTC. Residues: CASSLGTSAYNEQFF. This chain links TRBV12-3 or TRBV12-4 with TRBJ2-1, with 7 bases lining up with TRBD2. Trimming removed 1 base from V and 4 bases from J; junction bases left unmatched: 4. CDR3 length: 15 amino acids.

In this sample, this clonotype turned up a few times. The chain employs TRBV15 and TRBJ1-1, with a possible D match to TRBD1 (6 bases). Between the trimmed V and J ends, which lost 1 base and 4 bases, there was a span of 10 bases. Germline V gene sequence: CDR1 LNHNV, CDR2 YYDKDF (reference sequence). This CDR3 is 14 amino acids long. CDR3 region: CATSRVGGLTEAFF. CDR3 sequence (DNA): TGTGCCACCAGCAGAGTTGGGGGGCTCACTGAAGCTTTCTTT.

The chain uses TRBV30 and TRBJ2-5; D ambiguous. With 1 base removed from V and 5 bases from J, the gap between germline ends came to 17 bases. The length of the CDR3 is 15 residues. Germline CDR1 and CDR2: GTSNPN and SVGIG (reference sequence). This CDR3 reads CAWSARSVRWETQYF. In DNA form, the CDR3 reads TGTGCCTGGAGTGCCAGGAGTGTTAGGTGGGAGACCCAGTACTTC.

This clonotype has a count of ten or more. V gene TRBV7-2 combines with J gene TRBJ2-7; D not resolved. The V and J ends lost 4 bases and 9 bases respectively, with 10 bases between them. The CDR3 extends over 11 amino acids. Germline V gene sequence: CDR1 SGHTA, CDR2 FQGNSA. CDR3 DNA sequence: TGTGCCAGCAGCTCCAACCTAGGGCAGTACTTC. This codes for CASSSNLGQYF.

This clonotype was observed a few times. The genes are TRBV29-1 and TRBJ2-5, with TRBD2 identical over 7 bases. Germline CDR1 SQVTM, CDR2 ANQGSEA. V was pared by 4 bases and J by 5 bases, with 10 bases of the junction left unmatched. CDR3 length: 14 residues. CDR3 loop: CSVVGIAGDETQYF. The CDR3 DNA sequence: TGCAGCGTTGTGGGGATAGCGGGCGACGAGACCCAGTACTTC. Looking up the rest from reference TRBV29-1 and TRBJ2-5 gives the full variable domain: SAVISQKPSRDICQRGTSLTIQCQVDSQVTMMFWYRQQPGQSLTLIATANQGSEATYESGFVIDKFPISRPNLTFSTLTVSNMSPEDSSIYLCSVVGIAGDETQYFGPGTRLLVL.

This clonotype has more than one count but fewer than ten. This chain joins TRBV12-3 or TRBV12-4 and TRBJ2-2; D is uncertain. CDR3 size: 14 residues. Trimming cost V 5 bases and J 3 bases, with 10 bases left between them. The CDR3 DNA reads as TGTGCCAGCAGTCACCTTACGGACACCGGGGAGCTGTTTTTT. Residues: CASSHLTDTGELFF.

In this sample, this clonotype turned up many times. The J gene is TRBJ1-5, the V gene TRBV28; no reliable D call. The CDR3 runs 12 residues. Trimming took 11 bases from V and 1 from J, leaving 9 bases between them. Germline-derived CDR1 and CDR2 are MDHEN and SYDVKM. The CDR3 sequence: CAVKRSNQPQHF. The CDR3 DNA reads as TGTGCCGTAAAGCGGAGCAATCAGCCCCAGCATTTT.

V and J are TRBV5-5 and TRBJ2-2, with 7 nucleotides matching TRBD2. Trimming removed 4 bases from V and 2 bases from J; junction bases left unmatched: 5. The germline V gene encodes CDR1 SGHKS and CDR2 YYEKEE (reference sequence). The CDR3 length is 15 residues. The CDR3 loop reads CASSLGRPNTGELFF. In DNA, the CDR3 is TGTGCCAGCAGCCTCGGGAGGCCTAACACCGGGGAGCTGTTTTTT.

This clonotype showed up just once. This likely comes from a read error, as the CDR3 has no conserved phenylalanine or tryptophan at its end. J is TRBJ2-1 and V is TRBV11-3, with 10 bases lining up with TRBD2. Looked up from germline, CDR1 is SGHNT and CDR2 is YENEEA. The length of the CDR3 is 15 residues. V shed 2 bases and J 5 bases; nucleotides not matched to a gene: 3. CDR3 in amino acids: CASSLTSGEDNEQFL. CDR3 DNA: TGTGCCAGCAGCTTAACTAGCGGGGAAGACAATGAGCAGTTCCTC.

This clonotype has a count of ten or more. Written as DNA, the CDR3 is TGTGCCAGCAGTCCCGCGAGGCGGGGCCTTCAAGAGACCCAGTACTTC. This sequence encodes CASSPARRGLQETQYF. The chain couples TRBV12-3 or TRBV12-4 to TRBJ2-5; tentative D call: TRBD2 (6 bases). The CDR3 consists of 16 residues. The ends were cut back, 5 bases at V and 2 bases at J, with 18 bases in the middle.

Many counts were recorded for this clonotype. This chain connects TRBV7-8 to TRBJ1-4; no definite D call. Germline CDR1 and CDR2: SGHVS and FQNEAQ. CDR3 size: 12 residues. The V and J ends lost 5 bases and 12 bases respectively, with 13 bases between them. CDR3 residues: CASSAGGGQLFF. DNA for the CDR3: TGTGCCAGCAGCGCGGGTGGAGGTCAACTGTTTTTT.

This clonotype has ten or more counts. The rearrangement joins TRBV12-3 or TRBV12-4 to TRBJ2-2; 12 positions agree with TRBD2. The CDR3 is made up of 18 amino acids. V was pared by 5 bases and J by 3 bases, with 10 bases of the junction left unmatched. The CDR3 nucleotides read TGTGCCAGCAGTCCGTCCGGGACTAGCGGGTCTCACACCGGGGAGCTGTTTTTT. It encodes CASSPSGTSGSHTGELFF.

The V and J genes are TRBV15 and TRBJ2-2; 7 bases agree with TRBD2. J lost 6 bases, V lost 6 bases, and 7 bases had no gene match. CDR3 length: 14 amino acids. The germline V gene encodes CDR1 LNHNV and CDR2 YYDKDF (reference sequence). CDR3 loop: CATRVPGGAGELFF. CDR3 nucleotides: TGTGCCACCAGGGTCCCTGGGGGGGCCGGGGAGCTGTTTTTT.

This clonotype came up many times. V and J are TRBV7-3 and TRBJ2-2; possible D gene TRBD1, 5 bases. With 0 bases removed from V and 8 bases from J, the gap between germline ends came to 10 bases. The CDR3 has 14 amino acids. Germline lookup yields CDR1 SGHTA and CDR2 FQGTGA. CDR3 region: CASSLTSGQGELFF. CDR3 nucleotide sequence: TGTGCCAGCAGCTTAACGTCAGGGCAAGGGGAGCTGTTTTTT. The full variable domain, in which reference TRBV7-3 and TRBJ2-2 provide the parts outside the CDR3, is GAGVSQTPSNKVTEKGKYVELRCDPISGHTALYWYRQSLGQGPEFLIYFQGTGAADDSGLPNDRFFAVRPEGSVSTLKIQRTERGDSAVYLCASSLTSGQGELFFGEGSRLTVL.

A word on this clonotype: A much larger clone lies a single base off, so this may be a read error. The rearrangement links TRBV20-1 to TRBJ2-5, with no clear D. The CDR3 length is 12 residues. Per the germline V gene, CDR1 is DFQATT and CDR2 is SNEGSKA (reference sequence). Trimming stripped 5 bases from V and 5 bases from J, with 12 bases between. The CDR3 loop reads CSAAEGPETQYF. The CDR3 bases are TGCAGTGCTGCAGAAGGGCCTGAGACCCAGTACTTC.

This clonotype was seen only a few times. V gene TRBV7-9 combines with J gene TRBJ1-2; D is possibly TRBD1 (6 bases). CDR1 SEHNR and CDR2 FQNEAQ come from the germline V gene (reference sequence). V was shortened by 3 bases and J by 3 bases, with 17 bases between the two germline ends. CDR3 length: 16 residues. This CDR3 reads CASSFPGHSRDYGYTF. The CDR3 DNA reads TGTGCCAGCAGCTTCCCGGGACATTCCCGGGACTATGGCTACACCTTC.